This T cell receptor (beta chain) stems from a study of regulatory T cells in long-lasting Graves disease. This clonotype showed up many times. Time point given: persistent/refractory GD, antithyroid drugs over 5 years with positive TRAb. The TCR library used RNA extracted from PBMCs. Building of the TCR beta libraries involved iRepertoire HTBI primers and Arm-PCR of CDR3 regions. TCRdb called the multiplex PCR reads again in MiXCR, with one record for every CDR3 protein. The repertoire holds around 510,000 distinct CDR3 sequences, with about 20% as singletons. The CDR3 has 14 residues. V was pared by 3 bases and J by 9 bases, with 5 bases of the junction left unmatched. Germline CDR1 reads MDHEN; CDR2 reads SYDVKM.

The rearrangement links TRBV28 to TRBJ1-6; 7 nucleotides match TRBD1. The sequence came from a female donor with Graves disease. The sequences come from peripheral blood mononuclear cells (PBMCs), collected when the disease was refractory, from a patient treated with antithyroid drugs. The CDR3 spells CASSFSRGGSPLHF. In DNA, the CDR3 is TGTGCCAGCAGTTTCTCCAGGGGGGGTTCACCCCTCCACTTT.